These 32 T cell receptor beta chains originate from one sample sequenced in a study of CD4 T cells in relation to SARS-CoV-2 and coronaviruses. Generated by immunoSEQ multiplex PCR, the TCRdb table keeps only in-frame clones and is missing some. The data hold 60,000 or so clones, with approximately 94% observed a single time. CD4+ T cells from unexposed donors were obtained before the COVID-19 pandemic (2011-2018). Sequencing was carried out using naive CD4+ T cells from PBMCs. Subset in this sample: naive CD4+ T cells isolated by negative enrichment. All receptors derive from a human donor in good health.

The rearrangement uses TRBV9 and TRBJ2-5; 8 bases match TRBD1. This CDR3 contains 15 residues. Germline CDR1 is SGDLS and CDR2 is YYNGEE. Germline trimming cut 1 base from V and 6 bases from J; bases unmatched to any gene: 8. The CDR3 reads CASSVRDRGPQTQYF. DNA of the CDR3: TGTGCCAGCAGCGTACGCGACAGGGGCCCTCAGACCCAGTACTTC.

This chain joins TRBV21-1 and TRBJ2-5; TRBD2 is the table's D call and was not checked against the DNA. TRBV21-1 is listed as a pseudogene. This CDR3 comprises 15 residues. The CDR3 loop is CASSNLLVIPETQYF. CDR3 nucleotides: TGTGCCAGCAGCAACCTTTTAGTTATTCCAGAGACCCAGTACTTC.

The gene calls are TRBV6-5 and TRBJ2-3; D is unresolved. Trimming shortened V by 2 bases and J by 2 bases, and 8 bases separated the two germline ends. Germline loops: CDR1 MNHEY, CDR2 SVGAGI. CDR3 length: 14 amino acids. The CDR3 bases are TGTGCCAGCAGTTACGACTCATACACAGATACGCAGTATTTT. Its translation: CASSYDSYTDTQYF.

The rearrangement links TRBV11-2 to TRBJ2-7; D unclear. With 0 bases removed from V and 2 bases from J, the gap between germline ends came to 14 bases. Germline values: CDR1 SGHAT, CDR2 FQNNGV. The CDR3 spans 16 residues. This CDR3 reads CASSLDRRPRTYEQYF. For the CDR3, the DNA is TGTGCCAGCAGCTTAGATCGAAGACCGAGAACCTACGAGCAGTACTTC.

The V gene is TRBV27, the J gene TRBJ1-6, with D possibly TRBD1 on 6 matching bases. This CDR3 contains 15 residues. Trimming stripped 5 bases from V and 9 bases from J, with 17 bases between. Germline V CDR1 and CDR2: MNHEY, SMNVEV (reference sequence). The CDR3 DNA sequence: TGTGCCAGCAGTCCAAACAGGGTCTCGAGTTCACCCCTCCACTTT. Translation gives CASSPNRVSSSPLHF.

The rearrangement links TRBV2 to TRBJ2-1; 9 nucleotides agree with TRBD1. Germline CDR1 SNHLY, CDR2 FYNNEI. With 3 bases clipped from V and 1 base from J, the junction kept 10 bases outside the gene matches. The CDR3 runs to 18 residues. Written as DNA, the CDR3 is TGTGCCAGCAGTGATAAATCACCGGGACAGGGTTCCTACAATGAGCAGTTCTTC. It yields the protein CASSDKSPGQGSYNEQFF.

This chain connects TRBV7-8 to TRBJ2-7; 7 positions agree with TRBD1. Trimming at V came to 5 bases and at J to 6 bases, leaving 13 bases not matched to a gene. In germline, CDR1 is SGHVS, CDR2 FQNEAQ. The CDR3 is made up of 15 amino acids. CDR3 in amino acids: CASSTTGTDPFEQYF. The DNA of the CDR3 is TGTGCCAGCAGCACAACCGGGACAGACCCCTTCGAGCAGTACTTC.

This clone was counted between two and nine times. The V call is TRBV24-1, the J call TRBJ1-2; 10 bases line up with TRBD1. CDR1 KGHDR and CDR2 SFDVKD come from the germline V gene. The CDR3 contains 14 residues. The V gene end was trimmed by 5 bases and the J gene end by 2 bases; junction bases not matched to a gene: 1. In DNA, the CDR3 is TGTGCCACCAGTGCGACAGGGGGCAACTATGGCTACACCTTC. Amino acids: CATSATGGNYGYTF.

The chain recombines TRBV6-5 with TRBJ2-7, with 9 bases lining up with TRBD1. Germline-derived CDR1 and CDR2 are MNHEY and SVGAGI. The CDR3 is made up of 15 amino acids. J lost 3 bases, V lost 5 bases, and 8 bases had no gene match. The CDR3 sequence: CASSSRTGEDYEQYF. In nucleotides, the CDR3 is TGTGCCAGCAGTAGCAGGACAGGGGAGGACTACGAGCAGTACTTC.

V usage is TRBV7-9 and J usage is TRBJ2-1, with 7 positions matching TRBD2. Germline trimming cut 5 bases from V and 2 bases from J; bases unmatched to any gene: 9. The CDR3 totals 16 residues. Germline V gene sequence: CDR1 SEHNR, CDR2 FQNEAQ (reference sequence). This CDR3 reads CASSKHGTTTYNEQFF. The CDR3 coding sequence is TGTGCCAGCAGCAAGCATGGGACTACTACCTACAATGAGCAGTTCTTC.

This clone occurred once. CDR3 bases: TGTGCCAGCAGCAACGGAGTCTCCTACAATGAGCAGTTCTTC. Protein: CASSNGVSYNEQFF. The chain uses TRBV5-4 and TRBJ2-1; D remains unclear. Germline CDR1 and CDR2: SGHNT and YYREEE (reference sequence). With 4 bases removed from V and 0 bases from J, the gap between germline ends came to 8 bases. There are 14 residues in the CDR3. Filled out from reference TRBV5-4 and TRBJ2-1, the complete variable domain reads ETGVTQSPTHLIKTRGQQVTLRCSSQSGHNTVSWYQQALGQGPQFIFQYYREEENGRGNFPPRFSGLQFPNYSSELNVNALELDDSALYLCASSNGVSYNEQFFGPGTRLTVL.

This rearrangement joins TRBV6-1 to TRBJ1-1; D perhaps matches TRBD1 (5 bases). V lost 2 bases and J lost 10, with 14 bases in between. The CDR3 totals 13 residues. Germline V CDR1 and CDR2: MNHNS, SASEGT. CDR3 sequence reads: CASSELRQGGAFF. The CDR3 region has the DNA TGTGCCAGCAGTGAACTTAGGCAGGGTGGAGCTTTCTTT.

The V call is TRBV28, the J call TRBJ2-1; D is possibly TRBD2 (6 bases). Trimming shortened V by 4 bases and J by 2 bases, and 15 bases separated the two germline ends. Germline V CDR1 and CDR2: MDHEN, SYDVKM. The CDR3 runs to 16 residues. The CDR3 region is CASSSPWEDPYNEQFF. DNA for the CDR3: TGTGCCAGCAGTTCCCCCTGGGAGGACCCCTACAATGAGCAGTTCTTC.

The chain carries TRBV10-1 and TRBJ2-1; 9 bases are shared with TRBD2. The CDR3 length is 15 residues. CDR1 WNHNN and CDR2 SYGVQD come from the germline V gene (reference sequence). V was clipped by 3 bases and J by 7 bases; unmatched bases: 7. CDR3 sequence (DNA): TGCGCCAGCAGTGATTCTAGCGGGATTGGGAATGAGCAGTTCTTC. It is translated as CASSDSSGIGNEQFF.

This clone has only one observation. V usage is TRBV29-1 and J usage is TRBJ2-5; 7 nucleotides align to TRBD2. The trim removed 4 bases at V and 5 bases at J, leaving 4 bases unmatched. The CDR3 has 12 amino acids. Germline V gene lookup returns CDR1 SQVTM and CDR2 ANQGSEA. The CDR3 DNA sequence: TGCAGCGTTGTTATGGGAGGGGAGACCCAGTACTTC. Translation: CSVVMGGETQYF.

V and J are TRBV11-2 and TRBJ2-7; TRBD1 matches at 7 bases. Germline V gives CDR1 SGHAT, CDR2 FQNNGV. J was trimmed by 3 bases and V by 4 bases; bases with no gene match: 3. The CDR3 has 13 amino acids. The CDR3 coding sequence is TGTGCCAGCAGCTCGGGACAGATCTACGAGCAGTACTTC. It encodes CASSSGQIYEQYF. Drawing the rest from reference TRBV11-2 and TRBJ2-7, the complete variable domain is EAGVAQSPRYKIIEKRQSVAFWCNPISGHATLYWYQQILGQGPKLLIQFQNNGVVDDSQLPKDRFSAERLKGVDSTLKIQPAKLEDSAVYLCASSSGQIYEQYFGPGTRLTVT.

Only a few counts were recorded for this clone. The chain links TRBV10-1 to TRBJ1-6, with D possibly matching TRBD1 (6 bases). The CDR3 is 15 residues long. V lost 5 bases and J lost 7, with 15 bases in between. Germline CDR1 and CDR2: WNHNN and SYGVQD (reference sequence). The CDR3 DNA sequence: TGCGCCAGCAGTAGCGGGACAAGCGAGAATTCACCCCTCCACTTT. As protein: CASSSGTSENSPLHF.

The chain carries TRBV19 and TRBJ2-1; 13 bases agree with TRBD2. Germline lookup yields CDR1 LNHDA and CDR2 SQIVND (reference sequence). V lost 4 bases, J lost 7 bases, and 7 bases stayed unmatched. The CDR3 is 16 amino acids. The CDR3 nucleotides are TGTGCCAGTAGTACCCCACTAGCGGGAGGGCGAAATGAGCAGTTCTTC. Its protein is CASSTPLAGGRNEQFF.

This sequence joins TRBV12-5 and TRBJ2-7, with D possibly matching TRBD2 (6 bases). The CDR3 length is 14 residues. CDR1 is LGHNT and CDR2 is FRNRAP in the germline V gene. V was clipped by 7 bases and J by 2 bases, with 15 bases between them. DNA of the CDR3: TGTGCTAGTGCAAACTGGGACTTACCCTACGAGCAGTACTTC. This translates into CASANWDLPYEQYF.

The chain combines TRBV7-3 with TRBJ2-3; no clear D. The CDR3 is made up of 13 amino acids. V was pared by 2 bases and J by 1 base, with 4 bases between. CDR1 is SGHTA, CDR2 FQGTGA, per germline. CDR3 amino acids: CASSLGGTDTQYF. DNA of the CDR3: TGTGCCAGCAGCTTAGGCGGCACAGATACGCAGTATTTT.

The chain joins TRBV25-1 to TRBJ1-2; 9 bases are shared with TRBD1. Germline V lookup: CDR1 MGHDK, CDR2 SYGVNS. J was trimmed by 6 bases and V by 4 bases; bases with no gene match: 12. CDR3 length: 16 amino acids. The CDR3 nucleotides read TGTGCCAGCAGTGCTAGTACAGGGGGCGCGAGAGATGGCTACACCTTC. Translation gives CASSASTGGARDGYTF.

This sequence joins TRBV11-2 and TRBJ2-2; possibly TRBD1 for D (5 bases). CDR1 SGHAT and CDR2 FQNNGV come from the germline V gene. There are 16 residues in the CDR3. Deletions cut 5 bases from V and 0 bases from J, with 13 bases between. CDR3 loop: CASSLRTPPNTGELFF. The CDR3 DNA is TGTGCCAGCAGCCTCCGGACACCCCCGAACACCGGGGAGCTGTTTTTT.

The chain links TRBV19 to TRBJ1-5; unclear D gene. The germline V gene encodes CDR1 LNHDA and CDR2 SQIVND (reference sequence). The CDR3 spans 15 residues. V lost 3 bases, J lost 0 bases, and 9 bases lay in between. CDR3 sequence reads: CASSIRKFSNQPQHF. The DNA of the CDR3 is TGTGCCAGTAGTATTCGGAAATTTAGCAATCAGCCCCAGCATTTT.

The chain employs TRBV19 and TRBJ2-7; tentatively, D is TRBD2 (6 bases). V was clipped by 6 bases and J by 5 bases, with 17 bases between them. The germline V gene has CDR1 LNHDA and CDR2 SQIVND (reference sequence). The CDR3 length is 14 residues. The CDR3 reads CASRSREHTDEQYF. The CDR3 DNA follows: TGTGCCAGTAGGAGTCGGGAGCACACCGACGAGCAGTACTTC.

The chain carries TRBV5-1 and TRBJ2-1; D unclear. Germline V gene data show CDR1 as SGHRS and CDR2 as YFSETQ. CDR3 length: 14 residues. V lost 0 bases to trimming and J lost 5 bases, with 9 bases between them. The CDR3 reads CASSLGERHNEQFF. The CDR3, as DNA: TGCGCCAGCAGCTTGGGTGAACGACACAATGAGCAGTTCTTC.

V is TRBV28 and J is TRBJ1-5; TRBD1 is a possible D gene (6 bases). This CDR3 is built from 18 residues. The germline CDR1 and CDR2 sequences are MDHEN and SYDVKM. The germline V and J ends were trimmed by 3 bases and 1 base, with 19 bases remaining between them. CDR3 residues: CASSFFRSGDQSNQPQHF. CDR3 DNA: TGTGCCAGCAGTTTTTTTCGGTCAGGGGACCAGAGCAATCAGCCCCAGCATTTT.

This clone is a singleton in its sample. The chain uses TRBV28 and TRBJ2-5; 7 positions agree with TRBD2. CDR3 length: 15 amino acids. V lost 3 bases to trimming and J lost 5 bases; unmatched junction nucleotides: 9. Germline CDR1 and CDR2: MDHEN and SYDVKM. CDR3 amino acids: CASSFFGGGTETQYF. The CDR3 DNA follows: TGTGCCAGCAGTTTCTTTGGGGGGGGAACCGAGACCCAGTACTTC.

The chain links TRBV7-3 to TRBJ2-2; no clear D. Germline values: CDR1 SGHTA, CDR2 FQGTGA. CDR3 length: 12 residues. V was pared by 4 bases and J by 7 bases, with 7 bases between. The CDR3 sequence is CASSSLFGELFF. The CDR3, as DNA: TGTGCCAGCAGCTCCCTGTTCGGGGAGCTGTTTTTT.

The rearrangement links TRBV6-2 or TRBV6-3 to TRBJ2-6; no definite D call. The CDR3 consists of 17 residues. V gave up 0 bases and J gave up 0 bases, with 9 bases separating them. CDR1 and CDR2 (germline): MNHEY, SVGEGT. The CDR3 sequence: CASSYSGRSSGANVLTF. The CDR3 DNA reads as TGTGCCAGCAGTTACTCGGGTCGGAGCTCTGGGGCCAACGTCCTGACTTTC.

Only one count was recorded for this clone. The rearrangement joins TRBV7-9 to TRBJ2-3, with 11 bases that match TRBD2. Trimming removed 4 bases from V and 5 bases from J; junction bases left unmatched: 11. The CDR3 loop spans 17 amino acids. In germline, CDR1 is SEHNR, CDR2 FQNEAQ (reference sequence). In nucleotides, the CDR3 is TGTGCCAGCAGCTCCCGTCTAGCGGGAGGCTCAAGAGATACGCAGTATTTT. Protein sequence: CASSSRLAGGSRDTQYF. The whole variable domain, filled in from reference TRBV7-9 and TRBJ2-3, reads DTGVSQNPRHKITKRGQNVTFRCDPISEHNRLYWYRQTLGQGPEFLTYFQNEAQLEKSRLLSDRFSAERPKGSFSTLEIQRTEQGDSAMYLCASSSRLAGGSRDTQYFGPGTRLTVL.

The chain recombines TRBV5-6 with TRBJ2-7; 8 bases are a match to TRBD1. Germline V gene data show CDR1 as SGHDT and CDR2 as YYEEEE. The CDR3 sequence is 13 residues long. V was pared by 7 bases and J by 3 bases, with 6 bases of the junction left unmatched. Written as DNA, the CDR3 is TGTGCCAGCCGAATCGGACAGGGCTACGAGCAGTACTTC. It codes for CASRIGQGYEQYF.

This clone was recorded only once. V and J are TRBV15 and TRBJ2-1; no firm D call. This CDR3 comprises 14 residues. Germline V lookup: CDR1 LNHNV, CDR2 YYDKDF (reference sequence). The germline V and J ends were trimmed by 0 bases and 7 bases, with 10 bases remaining between them. CDR3: CATSRERRRNEQFF. The DNA for the CDR3 is TGTGCCACCAGCAGAGAGCGGCGGCGGAATGAGCAGTTCTTC.